Given below is one TCR beta chain in context. Its matching antigen is unknown. This sample is part of a study of CD8 T cells in Susac syndrome. Study-level results: Only a relatively small number of individuals were included in the TCR sequencing and HLA analysis.

When the RNA was reverse transcribed, random hexamers were used with an input of roughly 0.45 to 1 ug. Multiplex immunoSEQ PCR targeted 54 Vbeta and 13 Jbeta TCR beta segments. TCRdb processed the immunoSEQ multiplex PCR reads anew with MiXCR; each CDR3 protein has one entry. The sample lists under 200,000 distinct CDR3 sequences; roughly 95% were seen once. From blood CD8+ and CD4+ T cells, TCR beta sequences were generated. Matching for age and sex applied to the controls, who were healthy donors. This sequence was found in a human donor in good health. Sequences were obtained from CD4+ T cells from PBMCs.

CDR3 in amino acids: CATLPGQGYNEQFF. The CDR3 region has the DNA TGTGCCACATTGCCGGGACAGGGGTACAATGAGCAGTTCTTC. This sequence joins TRBV6-5 and TRBJ2-1; TRBD1 aligns across 10 bases. CDR3 length: 14 residues. The germline CDR1 and CDR2 sequences are MNHEY and SVGAGI. Trimming cost V 10 bases and J 4 bases; bases outside gene matches: 7.